Sequencing of this T cell receptor beta chain was carried out in a study of blood T cell repertoires in COVID-19. The repertoire was sequenced with immunoSEQ multiplex PCR; TCRdb's copy has only in-frame clones and lacks some. The sample records some 230,000 clones, 80% to 85% being singletons. Looked up from germline, CDR1 is SGHTA and CDR2 is FQGNSA. The CDR3 runs 14 residues. Trimming took off 4 bases at V and 2 bases at J, with 11 bases between the two ends. Sequencing input: peripheral blood. The V gene is TRBV7-2, the J gene TRBJ2-5, with D maybe TRBD1 (6 bases). This clonotype originated in a woman in her fifties or sixties who had recovered from COVID-19. CDR3 coding DNA: TGTGCCAGCAGCTCTCAGGGGAATCAAGAGACCCAGTACTTC. Residues: CASSSQGNQETQYF. Full variable domain (remainder filled in from reference TRBV7-2 and TRBJ2-5): GAGVSQSPSNKVTEKGKDVELRCDPISGHTALYWYRQSLGQGLEFLIYFQGNSAPDKSGLPSDRFSAERTGGSVSTLTIQRTQQEDSAVYLCASSSQGNQETQYFGPGTRLLVL.